The 2 T cell receptor beta chains reported below all come from one sample, sequenced in a study of cytomegalovirus exposure and HLA in healthy donors. Researchers ran the PCR with 60 Vbeta and 13 Jbeta primers. TCRdb's table, derived via immunoSEQ multiplex PCR, lists solely in-frame clones and lacks some. The sample consists of fewer than 85,000 clones, around 66% of them appearing once. Sequencing was performed on PBMCs. The origin of the receptors is a man in his 60s in good health and CMV-seropositive.

The rearrangement joins TRBV30 to TRBJ2-7, with 8 bases lining up with TRBD2. With 1 base clipped from V and 3 bases from J, the junction kept 8 bases outside the gene matches. CDR3 size: 15 residues. Germline V lookup: CDR1 GTSNPN, CDR2 SVGIG (reference sequence). The CDR3 reads CAWSGARGGGYEQYF. CDR3 in DNA: TGTGCCTGGAGTGGGGCCCGGGGGGGCGGCTACGAGCAGTACTTC.

The CDR3 nucleotides read TGTGCCAGCAGTTCCTCCCGACTAGCGGGAGGGCGAGAGACCCAGTACTTC. Translating it yields CASSSSRLAGGRETQYF. The chain carries TRBV27 and TRBJ2-5; 14 bases are a match to TRBD2. This CDR3 comprises 17 residues. V lost 4 bases, J lost 4 bases, and 8 bases stayed unmatched. From germline, CDR1 is MNHEY and CDR2 SMNVEV (reference sequence).